This T cell receptor (beta chain) was observed in a study of cytomegalovirus exposure and HLA in healthy donors. About the study: Among 150 million to 200 million T cells, an earlier analysis found 120 million or so unique TCR beta sequences. Study results and caveats: A later analysis showed that HLA-associated TCR beta chains had undergone more clonal expansion than equally common others. With further analysis later on, most CMV-associated TCR beta chains appeared HLA-restricted. Some segments of the V type, notably TRBV6-2 and TRBV6-3, were excluded as indistinguishable.

PCR used 60 Vbeta primers and 13 Jbeta primers. Clones were sequenced by immunoSEQ multiplex PCR, and TCRdb holds only the in-frame ones, with some missing. The sample has 150,000 to 200,000 clones, 81% seen once. The V gene's germline CDR1 is SGHTA and CDR2 FQGNSA. Trimming cost V 3 bases and J 4 bases; bases outside gene matches: 2. The CDR3 is 14 amino acids. Remarks on this clone: Its antigen is unidentified.

Sequenced material: PBMCs. This TCR was recovered from a man in his forties or fifties in good health and CMV-seropositive. The J gene is TRBJ2-2, the V gene TRBV7-2, with TRBD2 matching 7 bases. CDR3: CASSLGGITGELFF. The DNA for the CDR3 is TGTGCCAGCAGCTTGGGGGGGATCACCGGGGAGCTGTTTTTT.